The sequence of this TCR beta chain was determined in a study of CD8+CD57+ T cells in acquired aplastic anemia. Broader study findings: Patients and controls shared about 27 CD8+ CDR3 sequences.

Per germline, CDR1 SNHLY and CDR2 FYNNEI. The CDR3 consists of 15 residues. Unmatched junction bases numbered 12, after V lost 5 bases and J lost 14 bases. Genomic DNA was employed as the template in profiling TCR beta VDJ and CDR3. TCRdb re-derived calls from the reads in MiXCR, one entry per CDR3 protein. The sample lists 250,000 to 350,000 distinct CDR3 sequences, 50% to 65% occurring once. Individuals selected for sequencing had exhibited CD8+CD57+ cell expansion on flow cytometry. The sample holds a few counts of this clonotype. Its antigen is undetermined. The sequencing sample was made of sorted CD4+, CD8+, or CD8+CD57+ T cells (not recorded which) from PBMCs. The origin of this receptor is a human donor with aplastic anemia. This rearrangement joins TRBV2 to TRBJ2-6; 10 nucleotides align to TRBD1. CDR3 sequence (DNA): TGTGCCAGCAGTACGGGGACAGGGGCCCTTCGCATCCTGACTTTC. This codes for CASSTGTGALRILTF.